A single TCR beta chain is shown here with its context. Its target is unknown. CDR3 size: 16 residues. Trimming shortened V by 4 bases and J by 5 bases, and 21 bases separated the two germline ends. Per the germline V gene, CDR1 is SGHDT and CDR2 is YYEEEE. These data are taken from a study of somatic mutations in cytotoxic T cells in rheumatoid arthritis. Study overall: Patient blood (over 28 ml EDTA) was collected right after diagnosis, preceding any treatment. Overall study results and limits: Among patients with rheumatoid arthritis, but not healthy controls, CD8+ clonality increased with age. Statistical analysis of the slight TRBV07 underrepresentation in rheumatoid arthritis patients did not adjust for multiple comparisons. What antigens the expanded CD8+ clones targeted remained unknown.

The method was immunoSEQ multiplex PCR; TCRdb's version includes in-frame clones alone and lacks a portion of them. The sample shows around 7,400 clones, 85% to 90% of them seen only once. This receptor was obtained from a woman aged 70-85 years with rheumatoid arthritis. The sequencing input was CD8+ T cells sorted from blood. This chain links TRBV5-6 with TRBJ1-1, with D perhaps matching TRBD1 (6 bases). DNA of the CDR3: TGTGCCAGCAGCGGGTGGGGAGGGGGTGGAGGGACTGAAGCTTTCTTT. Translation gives CASSGWGGGGGTEAFF.